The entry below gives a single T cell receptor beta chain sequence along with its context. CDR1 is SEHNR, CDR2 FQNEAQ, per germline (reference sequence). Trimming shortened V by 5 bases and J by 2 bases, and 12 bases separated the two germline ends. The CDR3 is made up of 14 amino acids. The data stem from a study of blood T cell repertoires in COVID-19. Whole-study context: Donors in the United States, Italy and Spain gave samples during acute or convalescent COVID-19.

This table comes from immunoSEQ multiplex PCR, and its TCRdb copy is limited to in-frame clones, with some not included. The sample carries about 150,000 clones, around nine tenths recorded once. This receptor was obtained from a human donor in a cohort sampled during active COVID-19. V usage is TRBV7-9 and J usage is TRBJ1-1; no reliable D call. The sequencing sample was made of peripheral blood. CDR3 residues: CASSSGEGNTEAFF. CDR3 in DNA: TGTGCCAGCAGCAGCGGGGAGGGAAACACTGAAGCTTTCTTT.